These T cell receptor beta chains were read from a single sample in a study of shared clonotypes between healthy human individuals. Here immunoSEQ multiplex PCR was the method, and the copy in TCRdb shows in-frame clones only, minus some. The sample lists fewer than 1.6 million clones; 98% were seen once. Sequenced: naive CD4+ T cells sorted from blood. These receptors came from a young man in good health. The CDR3 runs from the conserved cysteine through the conserved F or W. A D gene is named only where the DNA matches it firmly.

>NA|TRBV6-6|TRBJ2-7|13
CARERGRSNEQYF
TGTGCCAGAGAACGGGGCAGGTCTAACGAGCAGTACTTC
>TRBD1|TRBV5-1|TRBJ2-2|14
CASSTGERPGELFF
TGCGCCAGCAGTACAGGGGAGCGGCCCGGGGAGCTGTTTTTT
>NA|TRBV18|TRBJ2-7|16
CASSPLRQALSYEQYF
TGTGCCAGCTCACCCCTGAGACAGGCCCTCTCCTACGAGCAGTACTTC
>NA|TRBV2|TRBJ2-7|13
CASSLGVRDEQYF
TGTGCCAGCTCCTTAGGGGTTCGGGACGAGCAGTACTTC
>TRBD1|TRBV27|TRBJ1-5|14
CASSPGTVYQPQHF
TGTGCCAGCAGTCCAGGGACAGTATATCAGCCCCAGCATTTT
>NA|TRBV5-1|TRBJ2-7|14
CASSMRFGPYEQYF
TGCGCCAGCAGCATGAGGTTCGGACCCTACGAGCAGTACTTC
>NA|TRBV5-1|TRBJ2-3|13
CASSLLGEDTQYF
TGCGCCAGCAGCTTGTTGGGAGAAGATACGCAGTATTTT
>NA|TRBV10-3|TRBJ2-2|15
CAISEFRADTGELFF
TGTGCCATCAGTGAATTCCGGGCGGACACCGGGGAGCTGTTTTTT
>NA|TRBV11-2|TRBJ2-7|13
CASSWSPGAAQYF
TGTGCCAGCAGCTGGTCCCCAGGGGCAGCGCAGTACTTC
>NA|TRBV28|TRBJ1-4|15
CASSGTGLTNEKLFF
TGTGCCAGCAGTGGAACAGGGTTAACTAATGAAAAACTGTTTTTT
>TRBD2|TRBV6-5|TRBJ2-1|14
CASSWGLGNAEQFF
TGTGCCAGCAGTTGGGGACTAGGGAATGCCGAGCAGTTCTTC
>NA|TRBV5-5|TRBJ1-2|14
CASSLYGDLLAAYF
TGTGCCAGCAGCTTGTACGGGGATTTACTAGCGGCTTACTTC
>NA|TRBV27|TRBJ1-5|15
CASSLNRAVDQPQHF
TGTGCCAGCAGTTTGAACAGGGCGGTTGATCAGCCCCAGCATTTT
>NA|TRBV7-3|TRBJ2-3|15
CASSLTDRNTDTQYF
TGTGCCAGCAGCTTAACGGACAGAAACACAGATACGCAGTATTTT
>NA|TRBV4-3|TRBJ2-2|17
CASSQDYYQSNTGELFF
TGCGCCAGCAGCCAAGATTATTATCAGTCGAACACCGGGGAGCTGTTTTTT
>TRBD2|TRBV27|TRBJ2-1|20
CASSFRVRTAFAGGEGEQFF
TGTGCCAGCAGTTTTAGGGTCAGGACCGCTTTCGCGGGAGGAGAAGGGGAGCAGTTCTTC
>NA|TRBV7-9|TRBJ1-4|14
CASSLGAPNEKLFF
TGTGCCAGCAGCTTGGGGGCGCCGAATGAAAAACTGTTTTTT
>TRBD1|TRBV5-1|TRBJ2-7|15
CASSLAEGATYEQYF
TGCGCCAGCAGCTTGGCTGAGGGGGCTACCTACGAGCAGTACTTC
>NA|TRBV11-2|TRBJ2-7|14
CASSRSGAGYEQYF
TGTGCCAGCAGCCGGTCGGGGGCGGGTTACGAGCAGTACTTC
>NA|TRBV5-6|TRBJ2-7|17
CASSPSHISGFGYEQYF
TGTGCCAGCAGCCCGTCTCACATCTCGGGGTTTGGCTACGAGCAGTACTTC